The 2 T cell receptor beta chains presented below share a single source sample, sequenced in a study of regulatory T cells in long-lasting Graves disease. The time point here: newly diagnosed GD, antithyroid drugs for less than 3 months. Extracted RNA from PBMCs served as the source of the TCR library. The authors built TCR beta libraries using iRepertoire HTBI primers and Arm-PCR of CDR3 regions. TCRdb ran MiXCR on the multiplex PCR reads and lists one entry per CDR3 protein. The sample has 350,000 to 500,000 distinct CDR3 sequences, 16% seen once; the top ten hold 20% to 25%. The same data also went into a second study, on T cells in Graves' hyperthyroidism and ophthalmopathy.

The sequencing used peripheral blood mononuclear cells (PBMCs), collected at new diagnosis, from a patient treated with antithyroid drugs. All receptors come from a woman in her late teens or twenties with Graves disease.

This clonotype was seen many times. The chain employs TRBV28 and TRBJ2-7; TRBD1 agrees at 8 bases. The CDR3 has 15 amino acids. Looked up from germline, CDR1 is MDHEN and CDR2 is SYDVKM. Unmatched junction bases numbered 9, after V lost 2 bases and J lost 6 bases. The CDR3 region is CASSLGGQGAVEQYF. The DNA of the CDR3 is TGTGCCAGCAGTTTAGGGGGCCAGGGGGCTGTCGAGCAGTACTTC.

A remark on this clonotype: A read error is possible here, since a much larger clone lies one base away. This CDR3 fails to terminate in the conserved phenylalanine or tryptophan, so it likely reflects a read error. This CDR3 is CASKGGEDYGYTS. CDR3 in DNA: TGTGCCAGCAAAGGGGGGGAGGACTATGGCTACACCTCC. The chain links TRBV28 to TRBJ1-2, with a weak D call TRBD1 (6 bases). Germline V CDR1 and CDR2: MDHEN, SYDVKM. V was trimmed by 7 bases and J by 3 bases, leaving 12 bases between them. The CDR3 is 13 residues long.